This passage covers 30 T cell receptor beta chains from one sample sequenced in a study of blood T cell repertoires in COVID-19. Clones were sequenced by immunoSEQ multiplex PCR, and TCRdb holds only the in-frame ones, with some missing. Altogether 250,000 to 300,000 clones are present, approximately 89% being singletons, with the ten largest covering roughly 10%. The sample comprised peripheral blood. The source of these receptors is a woman in her 70s with COVID-19, enrolled during active disease.

J is TRBJ1-4 and V is TRBV28, with 8 positions matching TRBD1. This CDR3 contains 15 residues. The V gene end was trimmed by 6 bases and the J gene end by 4 bases; junction bases not matched to a gene: 7. Germline-derived CDR1 and CDR2 are MDHEN and SYDVKM. CDR3 sequence: CASREQGGFNEKLFF. The CDR3 coding sequence is TGTGCCAGCAGGGAACAGGGGGGGTTTAATGAAAAACTGTTTTTT.

This sequence joins TRBV7-2 and TRBJ1-6; 7 bases fit TRBD1. Germline CDR1 is SGHTA and CDR2 is FQGNSA. V shed 1 base and J 9 bases; nucleotides not matched to a gene: 6. The CDR3 is made up of 15 amino acids. The CDR3: CASSLGQGTASPLHF. The CDR3 bases are TGTGCCAGCAGCTTAGGACAGGGCACGGCTTCACCCCTCCACTTT. Full variable domain (remainder filled in from reference TRBV7-2 and TRBJ1-6): GAGVSQSPSNKVTEKGKDVELRCDPISGHTALYWYRQSLGQGLEFLIYFQGNSAPDKSGLPSDRFSAERTGGSVSTLTIQRTQQEDSAVYLCASSLGQGTASPLHFGNGTRLTVT.

This chain links TRBV28 with TRBJ2-6; no firm D call. The CDR3 totals 17 residues. Trimming cost V 1 base and J 0 bases, with 10 bases left between them. Per germline, CDR1 MDHEN and CDR2 SYDVKM. CDR3 in DNA: TGTGCCAGCAGTTTATTTCGGGTCCTCTCTGGGGCCAACGTCCTGACTTTC. Its translation: CASSLFRVLSGANVLTF. Combining the CDR3 with reference TRBV28 and TRBJ2-6 gives the whole variable domain DVKVTQSSRYLVKRTGEKVFLECVQDMDHENMFWYRQDPGLGLRLIYFSYDVKMKEKGDIPEGYSVSREKKERFSLILESASTNQTSMYLCASSLFRVLSGANVLTFGAGSRLTVL.

Comment on this clone: Sequence at one end of the junction differs from germline and may be a read error. This chain joins TRBV7-7 and TRBJ2-7; the match to TRBD2 covers 7 bases. The CDR3 runs 17 residues. Germline V gene lookup returns CDR1 SSHAT and CDR2 FNYEAQ (reference sequence). Here the CDR3 reads CASSLGVGRESNYEQYF. CDR3 sequence (DNA): TGTGCTAGCAGCTTAGGTGTGGGGCGGGAGAGCAACTACGAGCAGTACTTC.

As regards this clone: This sample also contains other DNA sequences that code for the same CDR3. The chain has TRBV12-3 or TRBV12-4 and TRBJ1-1; D is unclear. The CDR3 is 13 residues long. V lost 3 bases, J lost 3 bases, and 8 bases lay in between. CDR3 loop: CASSLFRDTEAFF. The CDR3 nucleotides are TGTGCCAGCAGTTTGTTTCGGGACACTGAAGCTTTCTTT.

The rearrangement links TRBV5-6 to TRBJ2-1; 7 nucleotides align to TRBD2. The CDR3 has 16 residues. The germline CDR1 and CDR2 sequences are SGHDT and YYEEEE. Losses at the gene ends were 0 bases for V and 3 bases for J; bases not matched to a gene: 6. CDR3 in amino acids: CASSLASGMDYNEQFF. CDR3 bases: TGTGCCAGCAGCTTGGCCAGCGGGATGGACTACAATGAGCAGTTCTTC.

This rearrangement joins TRBV3-1 (or the pseudogene TRBV3-2) to TRBJ2-6; possible D gene TRBD2, 6 bases. The CDR3 consists of 20 residues. Germline V CDR1 and CDR2: LGHDT, YNNKEL (reference sequence). V lost 1 base, J lost 0 bases, and 19 bases lay in between. CDR3 nucleotides: TGTGCCAGCAGCCAAGTATCTCGTTTCGGGGGAATCTCTGGGGCCAACGTCCTGACTTTC. Encoded protein: CASSQVSRFGGISGANVLTF.

Remarks on this clone: At the DNA level, this CDR3 is encoded by other sequences in the same sample as well. The J gene is TRBJ2-1, the V gene TRBV3-1 (or the pseudogene TRBV3-2); 12 nucleotides agree with TRBD2. Trimming at V came to 0 bases and at J to 7 bases, leaving 4 bases not matched to a gene. This CDR3 region has 16 residues. Germline assignment: CDR1 LGHDT and CDR2 YNNKEL (reference sequence). The CDR3 reads CASSQDRLAGVNEQFF. CDR3 in DNA: TGTGCCAGCAGCCAAGACCGACTAGCGGGAGTAAATGAGCAGTTCTTC.

The V gene is TRBV7-3, the J gene TRBJ2-7; unclear D gene. CDR3 length: 14 residues. Germline V gives CDR1 SGHTA, CDR2 FQGTGA. V shed 1 base and J shed 5 bases, with 12 bases lying between them. CDR3 region: CASSLNMGSNEQYF. In DNA, the CDR3 is TGTGCCAGCAGCTTAAATATGGGTAGCAACGAGCAGTACTTC.

The chain uses TRBV10-1 and TRBJ1-6; D is unclear. The CDR3 has 17 amino acids. The V end was cut by 4 bases, the J end by 0 bases, with 13 bases between. Germline V gene sequence: CDR1 WNHNN, CDR2 SYGVQD (reference sequence). CDR3 sequence (DNA): TGCGCCAGCAGTGGATTCCCTAGGAGCTCCTATAATTCACCCCTCCACTTT. It specifies CASSGFPRSSYNSPLHF.

The V call is TRBV4-1, the J call TRBJ1-4; 10 bases map to TRBD1. Germline loops: CDR1 MGHRA, CDR2 YSYEKL. The CDR3 is 18 amino acids. Trimming at V came to 1 base and at J to 2 bases, leaving 7 bases not matched to a gene. CDR3: CASSQGPGQGRTNEKLFF. The CDR3 DNA follows: TGCGCCAGCAGCCAAGGCCCGGGACAGGGGCGCACTAATGAAAAACTGTTTTTT.

The rearrangement uses TRBV30 and TRBJ1-5, with 10 bases matching TRBD1. Germline lookup yields CDR1 GTSNPN and CDR2 SVGIG (reference sequence). The CDR3 consists of 15 residues. V lost 4 bases and J lost 5; bases outside the gene matches: 8. The DNA for the CDR3 is TGTGCCTGGAAACCCCCGGGACAGGGGTATCAGCCCCAGCATTTT. As protein: CAWKPPGQGYQPQHF.

The rearrangement uses TRBV24-1 and TRBJ1-2; maybe TRBD1 (6 bases). This CDR3 has 14 amino acids. The germline V gene encodes CDR1 KGHDR and CDR2 SFDVKD. Trimming shortened V by 0 bases and J by 5 bases, and 9 bases separated the two germline ends. CDR3 amino acids: CATSDLARGYGYTF. The CDR3 DNA is TGTGCCACCAGTGATTTGGCCAGGGGTTATGGCTACACCTTC.

A single count supports this clone. This chain joins TRBV29-1 and TRBJ1-2, with 7 bases aligning to TRBD1. J lost 2 bases, V lost 7 bases, and 10 bases had no gene match. CDR1 and CDR2 from the germline V gene are SQVTM and ANQGSEA. This CDR3 contains 14 residues. The CDR3 DNA follows: TGCAGCGCCCCAACCCCGGGACAGAACTATGGCTACACCTTC. Translated: CSAPTPGQNYGYTF. Variable domain in full (rest from reference TRBV29-1 and TRBJ1-2): SAVISQKPSRDICQRGTSLTIQCQVDSQVTMMFWYRQQPGQSLTLIATANQGSEATYESGFVIDKFPISRPNLTFSTLTVSNMSPEDSSIYLCSAPTPGQNYGYTFGSGTRLTVV.

With regard to this clone: This sample also contains other DNA sequences that code for the same CDR3. The chain links TRBV5-5 to TRBJ1-5; D is perhaps TRBD1 (5 bases). The germline gives CDR1 SGHKS, CDR2 YYEKEE (reference sequence). V gave up 0 bases and J gave up 0 bases, with 7 bases separating them. CDR3 length equals 15 residues. The CDR3 nucleotides read TGTGCCAGCAGCTTGGTAGGGGATAGCAATCAGCCCCAGCATTTT. This codes for CASSLVGDSNQPQHF.

This chain uses TRBV2 with TRBJ2-5; TRBD1 matches at 7 bases. This CDR3 region has 17 residues. Germline V gene lookup returns CDR1 SNHLY and CDR2 FYNNEI. V lost 4 bases to trimming and J lost 7 bases; unmatched junction nucleotides: 18. As DNA, the CDR3 is TGTGCCAGCAGTGTTGTTACCGACAGGGAACTTTTGAGGACCCAGTACTTC. Amino acid sequence: CASSVVTDRELLRTQYF.

The CDR3 sequence is CASSQDPEGLAGGTDTQYF. As DNA, the CDR3 is TGCGCCAGCAGCCAAGATCCCGAAGGACTAGCGGGAGGAACAGATACGCAGTATTTT. The chain carries TRBV4-3 and TRBJ2-3, with 14 bases matching TRBD2. Trimming removed 0 bases from V and 3 bases from J; junction bases left unmatched: 8. CDR3 size: 19 residues. Per the germline V gene, CDR1 is LGHNA and CDR2 is YSLEER.

Turning to this clone: Other nucleotide sequences from this sample produce the same CDR3. This rearrangement joins TRBV4-1 to TRBJ1-2; 8 bases line up with TRBD1. J was trimmed by 4 bases and V by 0 bases; bases with no gene match: 4. CDR1 is MGHRA, CDR2 YSYEKL, per germline. The CDR3 runs 15 residues. CDR3 sequence reads: CASSQDSGQGYGYTF. The DNA of the CDR3 is TGCGCCAGCAGCCAAGATTCAGGACAGGGCTATGGCTACACCTTC.

The V gene is TRBV28, the J gene TRBJ2-5; 9 bases line up with TRBD1. Germline V lookup: CDR1 MDHEN, CDR2 SYDVKM. The CDR3 totals 15 residues. V was pared by 6 bases and J by 1 base, with 6 bases of the junction left unmatched. The CDR3 coding sequence is TGTGCCAGCAGAACAGGGGGCGGGTTCCAAGAGACCCAGTACTTC. Translating gives CASRTGGGFQETQYF.

In DNA, the CDR3 is TGTGCCAGCAAGATTCTGGGACAGAACTACGAGCAGTACTTC. It yields the protein CASKILGQNYEQYF. The chain joins TRBV6-6 to TRBJ2-7; 7 bases match TRBD1. V dropped 7 bases and J dropped 3; count of bases not matched to a gene: 9. This CDR3 is 14 amino acids long. Germline CDR1 is MNHNY and CDR2 is SVGAGI (reference sequence).

J is TRBJ1-1 and V is TRBV25-1; no definite D call. The V gene lost 1 base and the J gene lost 11 bases, with 8 bases spanning the gap. The CDR3 is made up of 11 amino acids. CDR1 and CDR2 from the germline V gene are MGHDK and SYGVNS. The CDR3 region has the DNA TGTGCCAGCAGTGAATTCGGAGGGGCTTTCTTT. Its translation: CASSEFGGAFF.

The chain couples TRBV6-5 to TRBJ2-5; D may be TRBD1 (6 bases). The CDR3 is 16 amino acids. The ends were cut back, 0 bases at V and 7 bases at J, with 18 bases in the middle. Per germline, CDR1 MNHEY and CDR2 SVGAGI. The DNA for the CDR3 is TGTGCCAGCAGTTACTCGACGGGACAAAGTCGCGGGACCCAGTACTTC. Its protein is CASSYSTGQSRGTQYF.

The chain combines TRBV6-2 or TRBV6-3 with TRBJ1-2; 7 bases fit TRBD1. This CDR3 region has 16 residues. Germline assignment: CDR1 MNHEY and CDR2 SVGEGT. The J segment lost 5 bases and the V segment lost 0 bases, leaving 9 bases of the junction unmatched. CDR3 in amino acids: CASSYSIGGSFYGYTF. The DNA for the CDR3 is TGTGCCAGCAGTTACTCGATAGGGGGCTCTTTTTATGGCTACACCTTC.

This clone was recorded only once. The rearrangement joins TRBV18 to TRBJ1-1; TRBD1 is a possible D gene (6 bases). Germline CDR1 and CDR2: KGHSH and LQKENI. Trimming cost V 5 bases and J 1 base, with 11 bases left between them. This CDR3 contains 14 residues. The CDR3 protein is CASSADSQNTEAFF. Written as DNA, the CDR3 is TGTGCCAGCTCAGCGGACAGTCAGAACACTGAAGCTTTCTTT.

The chain carries TRBV5-6 and TRBJ2-7; TRBD2 might be the D (6 bases). Trimming took 1 base from V and 3 from J, leaving 14 bases between them. This CDR3 contains 15 residues. From germline, CDR1 is SGHDT and CDR2 YYEEEE. In DNA form, the CDR3 reads TGTGCCAGCAGCTTGCTTACTAGCAGATACTACGAGCAGTACTTC. It codes for CASSLLTSRYYEQYF.

This chain joins TRBV5-1 and TRBJ1-4, with 9 bases lining up with TRBD1. V was clipped by 0 bases and J by 7 bases; unmatched bases: 4. CDR3 length: 15 residues. Germline CDR1 and CDR2: SGHRS and YFSETQ. CDR3 loop: CASSLGGTGTEKLFF. The CDR3 region has the DNA TGCGCCAGCAGCTTGGGTGGGACAGGGACTGAAAAACTGTTTTTT. Full variable domain (remainder filled in from reference TRBV5-1 and TRBJ1-4): KAGVTQTPRYLIKTRGQQVTLSCSPISGHRSVSWYQQTPGQGLQFLFEYFSETQRNKGNFPGRFSGRQFSNSRSEMNVSTLELGDSALYLCASSLGGTGTEKLFFGSGTQLSVL.

This chain joins TRBV5-1 and TRBJ2-3; tentative D call: TRBD2 (6 bases). Germline V CDR1 and CDR2: SGHRS, YFSETQ. With 3 bases removed from V and 3 bases from J, the gap between germline ends came to 11 bases. This CDR3 is built from 14 residues. This CDR3 is CASSSGGSTDTQYF. CDR3 in DNA: TGCGCCAGCAGCTCTGGGGGGTCGACAGATACGCAGTATTTT.

The chain is built from TRBV6-4 and TRBJ2-1, with TRBD1 matching over 7 bases. The J segment lost 8 bases and the V segment lost 5 bases, leaving 12 bases of the junction unmatched. The CDR3 runs 15 residues. Germline-derived CDR1 and CDR2 are MRHNA and SNTAGT. The CDR3 here is CASSKRQGLSDEQFF. CDR3 DNA: TGTGCCAGCAGTAAAAGACAGGGTTTGAGCGATGAGCAGTTCTTC.

The rearrangement links TRBV19 to TRBJ1-1; no firm D call. Germline CDR1 reads LNHDA; CDR2 reads SQIVND (reference sequence). The V gene lost 5 bases and the J gene lost 0 bases, with 19 bases spanning the gap. This CDR3 is built from 17 residues. The chain's CDR3 is CASSPRRESLVNTEAFF. The CDR3 region has the DNA TGTGCCAGTAGTCCAAGGAGGGAATCTTTAGTGAACACTGAAGCTTTCTTT. The variable domain in full, with the rest retrieved from reference TRBV19 and TRBJ1-1, is DGGITQSPKYLFRKEGQNVTLSCEQNLNHDAMYWYRQDPGQGLRLIYYSQIVNDFQKGDIAEGYSVSREKKESFPLTVTSAQKNPTAFYLCASSPRRESLVNTEAFFGQGTRLTVV.

This sequence joins TRBV27 and TRBJ1-5; no reliable D call. The CDR3 is 14 residues long. CDR1 is MNHEY, CDR2 SMNVEV, per germline (reference sequence). V was clipped by 3 bases and J by 7 bases, with 13 bases between them. CDR3 sequence reads: CASSFSARQQPQHF. The CDR3 coding sequence is TGTGCCAGCAGTTTCTCGGCCAGGCAACAGCCCCAGCATTTT.